This T cell receptor beta chain came from a study of cytomegalovirus exposure and HLA in healthy donors. Study-level background: When about 400 donors were genotyped, approximately 81% of them were found to fall in the Caucasian-associated ancestry cluster.

PCR primers comprised 60 Vbeta and 13 Jbeta primers. TCRdb keeps only in-frame clones here, not all; method: immunoSEQ multiplex PCR. The data show 120,000 or so clones, 80% seen once. Notes on this clone: Its antigen is unknown.

Whole-study findings and limits: In a later analysis, at a false discovery rate of 0.05, under 20,000 TCR beta sequences were associated with HLA alleles. A later analysis linked a missense variant in DCLRE1C to the trimming of TCR beta V and J genes. In a later analysis, HLA-C alleles had the fewest associated TCRs, DRB1 alleles the most.

The sequencing sample was made of PBMCs. The source of this sequence is a female donor in good health and CMV-seronegative.

CDR3 amino acids: CASSQGLTTDTQYF. The CDR3, as DNA: TGCGCCAGCAGCCAAGGACTAACCACAGATACGCAGTATTTT. This chain joins TRBV4-1 and TRBJ2-3; D may be TRBD2 (5 bases). Deletions cut 1 base from V and 2 bases from J, with 7 bases between. The CDR3 has 14 residues. In germline, CDR1 is MGHRA, CDR2 YSYEKL.